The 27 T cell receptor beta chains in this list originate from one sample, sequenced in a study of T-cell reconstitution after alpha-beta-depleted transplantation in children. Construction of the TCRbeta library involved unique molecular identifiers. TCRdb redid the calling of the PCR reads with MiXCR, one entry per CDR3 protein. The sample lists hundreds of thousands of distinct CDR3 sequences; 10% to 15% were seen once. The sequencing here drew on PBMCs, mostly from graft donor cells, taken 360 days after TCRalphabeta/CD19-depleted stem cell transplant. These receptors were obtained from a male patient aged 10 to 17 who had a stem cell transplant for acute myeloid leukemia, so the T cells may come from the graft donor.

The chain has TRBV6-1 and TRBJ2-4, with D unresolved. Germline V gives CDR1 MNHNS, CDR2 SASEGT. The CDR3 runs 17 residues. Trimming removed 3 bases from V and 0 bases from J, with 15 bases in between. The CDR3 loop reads CASSEGGRLLAKNIQYF. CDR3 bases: TGTGCCAGCAGTGAGGGCGGACGGTTGTTAGCCAAAAACATTCAGTACTTC.

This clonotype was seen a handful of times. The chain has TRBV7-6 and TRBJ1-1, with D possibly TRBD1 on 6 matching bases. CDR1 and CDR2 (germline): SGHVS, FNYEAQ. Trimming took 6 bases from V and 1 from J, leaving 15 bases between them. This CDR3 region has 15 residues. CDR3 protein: CASSLYGGGNTEAFF. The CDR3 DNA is TGTGCCAGCAGTCTTTATGGGGGCGGGAACACTGAAGCTTTCTTT.

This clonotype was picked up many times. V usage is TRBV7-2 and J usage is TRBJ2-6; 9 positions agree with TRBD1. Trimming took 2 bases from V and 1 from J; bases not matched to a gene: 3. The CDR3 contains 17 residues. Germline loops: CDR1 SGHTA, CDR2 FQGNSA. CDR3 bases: TGTGCCAGCAGCTTAACAGGGGGCCCTTCTGGGGCCAACGTCCTGACTTTC. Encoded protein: CASSLTGGPSGANVLTF.

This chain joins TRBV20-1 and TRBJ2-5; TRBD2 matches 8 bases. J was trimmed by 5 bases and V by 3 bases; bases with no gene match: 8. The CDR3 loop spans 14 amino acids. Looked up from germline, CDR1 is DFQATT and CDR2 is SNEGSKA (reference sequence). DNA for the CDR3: TGCAGTGCTAGTACCGGGACTAGAGGGGAGACCCAGTACTTC. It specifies CSASTGTRGETQYF.

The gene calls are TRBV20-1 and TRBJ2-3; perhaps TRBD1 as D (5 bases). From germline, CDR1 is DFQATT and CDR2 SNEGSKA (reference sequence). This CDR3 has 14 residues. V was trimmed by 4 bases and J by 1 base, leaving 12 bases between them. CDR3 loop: CSATGSGGTDTQYF. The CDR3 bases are TGCAGTGCTACAGGGTCGGGTGGCACAGATACGCAGTATTTT.

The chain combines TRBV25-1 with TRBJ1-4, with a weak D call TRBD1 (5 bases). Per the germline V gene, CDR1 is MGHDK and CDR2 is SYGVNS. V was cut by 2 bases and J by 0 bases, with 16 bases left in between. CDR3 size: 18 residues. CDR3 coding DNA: TGTGCCAGCAGTGAACGGTGGGGACTCCGTGCAACTAATGAAAAACTGTTTTTT. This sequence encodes CASSERWGLRATNEKLFF.

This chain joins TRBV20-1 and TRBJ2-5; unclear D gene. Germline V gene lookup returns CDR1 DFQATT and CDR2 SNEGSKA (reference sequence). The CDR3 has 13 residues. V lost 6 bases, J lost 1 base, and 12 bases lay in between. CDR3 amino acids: CSAPGGSQETQYF. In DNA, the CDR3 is TGCAGTGCCCCCGGCGGCTCCCAAGAGACCCAGTACTTC.

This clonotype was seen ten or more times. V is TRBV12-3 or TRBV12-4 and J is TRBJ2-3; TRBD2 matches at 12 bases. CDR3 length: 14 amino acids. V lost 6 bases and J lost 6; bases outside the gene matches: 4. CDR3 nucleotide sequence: TGTGCCAGCAGACTAGCGGGAGGACGTGATACGCAGTATTTT. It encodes CASRLAGGRDTQYF.

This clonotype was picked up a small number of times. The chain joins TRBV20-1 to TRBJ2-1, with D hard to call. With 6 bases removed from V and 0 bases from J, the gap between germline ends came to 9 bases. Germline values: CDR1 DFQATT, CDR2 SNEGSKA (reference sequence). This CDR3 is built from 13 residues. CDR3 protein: CSAPIPSYNEQFF. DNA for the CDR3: TGCAGTGCCCCAATCCCCTCCTACAATGAGCAGTTCTTC.

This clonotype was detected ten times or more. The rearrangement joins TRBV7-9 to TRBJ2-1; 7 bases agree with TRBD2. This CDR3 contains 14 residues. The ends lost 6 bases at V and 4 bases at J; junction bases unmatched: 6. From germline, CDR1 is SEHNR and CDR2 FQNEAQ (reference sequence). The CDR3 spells CASSWEGRYNEQFF. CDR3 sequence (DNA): TGTGCCAGCAGTTGGGAGGGCCGATACAATGAGCAGTTCTTC.

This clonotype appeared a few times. The CDR3 DNA reads as TGCGCCAGCAGCTCCATACCGGGACAGGGACTAGAGACCCAGTACTTC. Amino acids: CASSSIPGQGLETQYF. The V gene is TRBV5-1, the J gene TRBJ2-5; TRBD1 agrees at 9 bases. The J segment lost 4 bases and the V segment lost 3 bases, leaving 10 bases of the junction unmatched. Per germline, CDR1 SGHRS and CDR2 YFSETQ. CDR3 size: 16 residues.

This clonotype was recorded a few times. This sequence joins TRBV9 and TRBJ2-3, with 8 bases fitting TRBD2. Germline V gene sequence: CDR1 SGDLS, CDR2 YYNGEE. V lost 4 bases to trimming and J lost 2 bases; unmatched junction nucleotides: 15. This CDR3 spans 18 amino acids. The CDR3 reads CASSYPAGGLLITDTQYF. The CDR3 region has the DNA TGTGCCAGCAGCTATCCGGCGGGAGGCTTACTGATCACAGATACGCAGTATTTT.

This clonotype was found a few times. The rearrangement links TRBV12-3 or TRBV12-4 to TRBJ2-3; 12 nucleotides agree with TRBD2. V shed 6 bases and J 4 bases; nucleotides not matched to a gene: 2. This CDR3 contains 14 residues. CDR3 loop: CASRTSGSADTQYF. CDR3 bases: TGTGCCAGCAGGACTAGCGGGAGTGCAGATACGCAGTATTTT.

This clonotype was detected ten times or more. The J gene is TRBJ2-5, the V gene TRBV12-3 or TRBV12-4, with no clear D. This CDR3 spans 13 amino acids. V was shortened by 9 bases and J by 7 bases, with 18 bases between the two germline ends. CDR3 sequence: CASASRLEVTQYF. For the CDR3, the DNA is TGTGCCAGTGCCAGCCGGCTAGAGGTGACCCAGTACTTC.

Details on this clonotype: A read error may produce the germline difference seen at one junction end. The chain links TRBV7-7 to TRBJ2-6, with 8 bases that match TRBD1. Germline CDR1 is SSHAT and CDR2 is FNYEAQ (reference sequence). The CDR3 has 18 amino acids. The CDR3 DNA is TGTGCTAGCAGCCCTGGGACAGGAACCTTCTCTGGGGCCAACGTCCTGACTTTC. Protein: CASSPGTGTFSGANVLTF.

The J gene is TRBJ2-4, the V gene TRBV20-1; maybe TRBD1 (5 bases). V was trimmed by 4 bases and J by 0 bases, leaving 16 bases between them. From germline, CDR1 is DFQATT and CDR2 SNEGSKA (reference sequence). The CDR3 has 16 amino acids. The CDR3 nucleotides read TGCAGTGCTATATTCCACAGGAGTATAGCCAAAAACATTCAGTACTTC. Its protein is CSAIFHRSIAKNIQYF.

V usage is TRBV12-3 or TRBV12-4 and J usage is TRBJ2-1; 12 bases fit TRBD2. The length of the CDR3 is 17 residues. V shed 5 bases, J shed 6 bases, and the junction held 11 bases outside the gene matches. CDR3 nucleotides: TGTGCCAGCAGTCTACCCTCGGGACTAGCGGGCCTCAATGAGCAGTTCTTC. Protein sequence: CASSLPSGLAGLNEQFF.

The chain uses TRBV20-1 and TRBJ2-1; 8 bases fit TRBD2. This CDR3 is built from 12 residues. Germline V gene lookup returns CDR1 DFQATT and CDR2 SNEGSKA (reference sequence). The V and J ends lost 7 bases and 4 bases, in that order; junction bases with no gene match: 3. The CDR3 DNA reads TGCAGTGTGCGGGGGGAGTACAATGAGCAGTTCTTC. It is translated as CSVRGEYNEQFF.

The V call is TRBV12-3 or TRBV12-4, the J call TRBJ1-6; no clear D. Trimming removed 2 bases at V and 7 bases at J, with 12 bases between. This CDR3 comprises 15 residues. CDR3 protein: CASSLIARGNSPLHF. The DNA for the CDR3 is TGTGCCAGCAGTTTAATCGCCCGAGGAAATTCACCCCTCCACTTT.

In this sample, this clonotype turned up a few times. The CDR3 region is CATSLSGPTGELFF. The CDR3 DNA reads TGTGCCACCTCCTTAAGCGGGCCAACCGGGGAGCTGTTTTTT. The chain recombines TRBV6-2 or TRBV6-3 with TRBJ2-2; D may be TRBD2 (6 bases). V shed 10 bases and J shed 5 bases, with 17 bases lying between them. CDR1 MNHEY and CDR2 SVGEGT come from the germline V gene. This CDR3 is built from 14 residues.

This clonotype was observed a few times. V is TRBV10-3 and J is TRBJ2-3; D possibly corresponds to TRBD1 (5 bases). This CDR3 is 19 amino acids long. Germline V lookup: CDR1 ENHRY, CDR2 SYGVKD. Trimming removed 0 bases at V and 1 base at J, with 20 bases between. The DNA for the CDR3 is TGTGCCATCAGTGAGTCCTGGACAACAACCCTCTTTCGCACAGATACGCAGTATTTT. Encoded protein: CAISESWTTTLFRTDTQYF.

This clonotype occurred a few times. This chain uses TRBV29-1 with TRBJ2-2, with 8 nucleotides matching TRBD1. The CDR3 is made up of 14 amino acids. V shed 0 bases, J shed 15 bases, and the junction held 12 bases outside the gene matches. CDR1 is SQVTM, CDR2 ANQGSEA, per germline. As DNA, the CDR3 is TGCAGCGTTGAAGAACACCGGAACAGGGGGTTCATGTTTTTT. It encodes CSVEEHRNRGFMFF.

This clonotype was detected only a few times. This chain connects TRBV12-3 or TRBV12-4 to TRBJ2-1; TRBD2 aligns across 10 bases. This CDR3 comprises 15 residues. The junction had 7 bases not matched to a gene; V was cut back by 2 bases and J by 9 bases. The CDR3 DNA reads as TGTGCCAGCAGTTTAAGTCTAGCGGGAGCGCTTGAGCAGTTCTTC. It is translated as CASSLSLAGALEQFF.

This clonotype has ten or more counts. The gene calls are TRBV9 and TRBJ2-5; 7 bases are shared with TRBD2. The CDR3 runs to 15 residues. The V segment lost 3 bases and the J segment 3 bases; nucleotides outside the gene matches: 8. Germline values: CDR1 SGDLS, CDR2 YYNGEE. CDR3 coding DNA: TGTGCCAGCAGCGCCCGACTAGCCACGGAAGAGACCCAGTACTTC. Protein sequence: CASSARLATEETQYF.

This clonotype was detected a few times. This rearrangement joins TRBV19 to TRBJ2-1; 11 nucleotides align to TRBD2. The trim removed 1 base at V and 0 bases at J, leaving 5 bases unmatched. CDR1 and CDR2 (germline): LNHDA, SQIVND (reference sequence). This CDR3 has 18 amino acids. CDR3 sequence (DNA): TGTGCCAGTAGTATAGTCCGACTAGCGGGGATCTCCTACAATGAGCAGTTCTTC. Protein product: CASSIVRLAGISYNEQFF.

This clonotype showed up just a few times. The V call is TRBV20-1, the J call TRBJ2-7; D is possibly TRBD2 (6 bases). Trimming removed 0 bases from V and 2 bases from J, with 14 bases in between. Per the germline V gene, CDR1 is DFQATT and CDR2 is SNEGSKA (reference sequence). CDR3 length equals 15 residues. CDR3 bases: TGCAGTGCTAGAGAAACCGGGACTGCAGCCTACGAGCAGTACTTC. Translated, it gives CSARETGTAAYEQYF.

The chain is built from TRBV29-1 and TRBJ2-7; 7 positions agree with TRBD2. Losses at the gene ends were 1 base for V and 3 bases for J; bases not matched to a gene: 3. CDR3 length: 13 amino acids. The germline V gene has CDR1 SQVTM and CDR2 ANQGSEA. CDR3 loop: CSVEGGRGYEQYF. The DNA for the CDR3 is TGCAGCGTTGAAGGAGGGAGGGGCTACGAGCAGTACTTC.